One TCR beta chain is described in this entry. Its target is not known. This entry belongs to a study of blood T cells in healthy people across ages. The CDR3 is 15 amino acids. V lost 5 bases, J lost 7 bases, and 21 bases lay in between. A second PCR of roughly 7 to 11 cycles used a sample-barcoded 5' primer and a J-beta primer mix. TCRdb reanalysed the 5' RACE reads using MiXCR and keeps one entry per CDR3 protein. In the table there are about 800,000 distinct CDR3 sequences, around 25% of which are singletons. Findings and caveats of the study: Strong correlation was found linking TCR beta diversity to naive T cell percentage.

The same sample was also studied in work on T cells of mothers and their children.

Sequencing was performed on blood. This rearrangement joins TRBV12-3 or TRBV12-4 to TRBJ2-7; D is possibly TRBD1 or TRBD2 (5 bases each). The receptor was isolated from a boy aged 5-17 years in good health. CDR3 in amino acids: CASSLRGTGSREQYF. The CDR3 DNA reads as TGTGCCAGCAGTCTTCGTGGGACGGGGTCACGGGAGCAGTACTTC.